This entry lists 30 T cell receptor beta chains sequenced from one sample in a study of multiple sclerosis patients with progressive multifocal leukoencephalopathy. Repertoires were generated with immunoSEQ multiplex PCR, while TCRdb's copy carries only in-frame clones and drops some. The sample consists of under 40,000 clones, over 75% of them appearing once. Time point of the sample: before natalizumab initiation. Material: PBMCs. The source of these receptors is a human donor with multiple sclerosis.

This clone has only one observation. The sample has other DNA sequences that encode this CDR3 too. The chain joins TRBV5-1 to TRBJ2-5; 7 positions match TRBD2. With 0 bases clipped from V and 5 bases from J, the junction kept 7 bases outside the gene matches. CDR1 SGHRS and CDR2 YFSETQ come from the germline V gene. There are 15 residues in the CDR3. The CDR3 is CASSLGEGRGETQYF. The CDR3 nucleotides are TGCGCCAGCAGCTTGGGGGAGGGGCGAGGGGAGACCCAGTACTTC.

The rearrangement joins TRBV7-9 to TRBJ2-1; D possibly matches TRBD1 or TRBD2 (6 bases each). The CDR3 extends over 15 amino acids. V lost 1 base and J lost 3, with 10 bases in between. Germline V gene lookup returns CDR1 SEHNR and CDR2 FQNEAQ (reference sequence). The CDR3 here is CASSLEGGFYNEQFF. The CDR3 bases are TGTGCCAGCAGCTTAGAAGGGGGGTTCTACAATGAGCAGTTCTTC. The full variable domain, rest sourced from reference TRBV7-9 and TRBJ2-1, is DTGVSQNPRHKITKRGQNVTFRCDPISEHNRLYWYRQTLGQGPEFLTYFQNEAQLEKSRLLSDRFSAERPKGSFSTLEIQRTEQGDSAMYLCASSLEGGFYNEQFFGPGTRLTVL.

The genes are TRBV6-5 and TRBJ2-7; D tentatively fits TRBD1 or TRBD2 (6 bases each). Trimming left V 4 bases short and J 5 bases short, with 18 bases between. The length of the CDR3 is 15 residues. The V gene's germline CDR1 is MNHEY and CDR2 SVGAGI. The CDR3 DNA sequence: TGTGCCAGCAGTTTAAGGGGGGCCCCATTGGACGAGCAGTACTTC. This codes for CASSLRGAPLDEQYF.

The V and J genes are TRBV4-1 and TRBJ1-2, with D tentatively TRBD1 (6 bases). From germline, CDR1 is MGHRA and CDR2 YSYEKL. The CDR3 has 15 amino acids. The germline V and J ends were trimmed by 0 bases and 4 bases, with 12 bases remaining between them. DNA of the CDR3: TGCGCCAGCAGCCAAGATCAACAGGGTGGCTATGGCTACACCTTC. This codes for CASSQDQQGGYGYTF.

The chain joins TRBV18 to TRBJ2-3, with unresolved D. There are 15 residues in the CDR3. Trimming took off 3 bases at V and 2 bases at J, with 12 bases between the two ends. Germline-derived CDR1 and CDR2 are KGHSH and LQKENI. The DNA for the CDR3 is TGTGCCAGCTCACCGAAGACGGGTATCACAGATACGCAGTATTTT. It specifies CASSPKTGITDTQYF.

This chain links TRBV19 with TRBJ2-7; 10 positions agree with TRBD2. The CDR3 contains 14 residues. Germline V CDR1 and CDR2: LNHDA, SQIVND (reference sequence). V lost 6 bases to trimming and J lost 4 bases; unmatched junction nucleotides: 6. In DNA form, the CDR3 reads TGTGCCAGTAGGCCGGGACTAGCGCCTTACGAGCAGTACTTC. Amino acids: CASRPGLAPYEQYF.

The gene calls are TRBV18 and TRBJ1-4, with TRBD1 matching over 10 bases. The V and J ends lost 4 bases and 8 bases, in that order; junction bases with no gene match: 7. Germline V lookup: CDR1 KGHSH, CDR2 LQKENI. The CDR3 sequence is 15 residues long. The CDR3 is CASSRPRDRGEKLFF. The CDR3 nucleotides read TGTGCCAGCTCACGTCCCCGGGACAGGGGAGAAAAACTGTTTTTT.

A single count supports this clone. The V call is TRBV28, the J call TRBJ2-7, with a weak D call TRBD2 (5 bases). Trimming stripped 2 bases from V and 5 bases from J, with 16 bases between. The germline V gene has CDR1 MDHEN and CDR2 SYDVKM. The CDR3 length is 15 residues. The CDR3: CASSLTGLVRDEQYF. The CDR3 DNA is TGTGCCAGCAGTTTAACGGGGTTGGTTCGGGACGAGCAGTACTTC.

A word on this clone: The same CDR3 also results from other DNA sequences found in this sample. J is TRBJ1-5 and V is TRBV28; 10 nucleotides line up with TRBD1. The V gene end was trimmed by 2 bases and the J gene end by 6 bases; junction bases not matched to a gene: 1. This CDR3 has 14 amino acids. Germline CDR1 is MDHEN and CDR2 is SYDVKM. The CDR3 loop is CASSLGQGGQPQHF. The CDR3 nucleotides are TGTGCCAGCAGTTTAGGACAGGGGGGTCAGCCCCAGCATTTT. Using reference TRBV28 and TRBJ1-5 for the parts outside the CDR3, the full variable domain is DVKVTQSSRYLVKRTGEKVFLECVQDMDHENMFWYRQDPGLGLRLIYFSYDVKMKEKGDIPEGYSVSREKKERFSLILESASTNQTSMYLCASSLGQGGQPQHFGDGTRLSIL.

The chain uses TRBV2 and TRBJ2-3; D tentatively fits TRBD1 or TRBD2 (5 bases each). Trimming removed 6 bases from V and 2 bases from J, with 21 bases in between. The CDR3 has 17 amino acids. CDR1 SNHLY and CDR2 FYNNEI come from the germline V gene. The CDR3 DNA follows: TGTGCCAGCAGGGTTACCGGGACCATCGATAACACAGATACGCAGTATTTT. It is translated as CASRVTGTIDNTDTQYF.

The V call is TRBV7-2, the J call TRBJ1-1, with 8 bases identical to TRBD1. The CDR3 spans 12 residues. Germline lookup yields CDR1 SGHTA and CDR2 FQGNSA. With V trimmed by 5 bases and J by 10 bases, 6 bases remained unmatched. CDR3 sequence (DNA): TGTGCCAGCAGCGTTCAGGGGGCAGGAGCTTTCTTT. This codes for CASSVQGAGAFF.

CDR3 loop: CASNDQVTNQPQHF. DNA of the CDR3: TGTGCCAGTAATGACCAGGTCACGAATCAGCCCCAGCATTTT. The chain recombines TRBV19 with TRBJ1-5; D not resolved. Trimming took 7 bases from V and 4 from J, leaving 14 bases between them. Germline V lookup: CDR1 LNHDA, CDR2 SQIVND (reference sequence). The CDR3 is 14 amino acids.

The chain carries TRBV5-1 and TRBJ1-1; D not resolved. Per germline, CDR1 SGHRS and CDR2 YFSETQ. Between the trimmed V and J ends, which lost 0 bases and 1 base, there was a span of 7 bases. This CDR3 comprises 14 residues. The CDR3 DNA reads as TGCGCCAGCAGCTTGGACTCGGGGAACACTGAAGCTTTCTTT. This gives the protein CASSLDSGNTEAFF.

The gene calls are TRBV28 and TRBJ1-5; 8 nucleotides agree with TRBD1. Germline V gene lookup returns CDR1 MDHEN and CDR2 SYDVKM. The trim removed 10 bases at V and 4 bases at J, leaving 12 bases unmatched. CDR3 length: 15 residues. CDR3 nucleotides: TGTGCCACTATATTCTCAGGGGGCGTAAATCAGCCCCAGCATTTT. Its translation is CATIFSGGVNQPQHF.

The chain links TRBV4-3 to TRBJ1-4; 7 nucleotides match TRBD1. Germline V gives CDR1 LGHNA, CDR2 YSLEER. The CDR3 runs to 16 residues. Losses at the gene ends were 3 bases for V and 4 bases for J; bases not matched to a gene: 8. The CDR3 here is CASSHIPGQINEKLFF. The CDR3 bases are TGCGCCAGCAGCCACATACCGGGACAGATTAATGAAAAACTGTTTTTT.

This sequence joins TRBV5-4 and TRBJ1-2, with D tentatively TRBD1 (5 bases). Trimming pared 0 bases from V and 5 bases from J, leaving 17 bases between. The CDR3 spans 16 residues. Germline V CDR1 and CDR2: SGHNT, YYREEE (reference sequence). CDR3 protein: CASSLGRTGVMYGYTF. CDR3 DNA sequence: TGTGCCAGCAGCTTGGGACGTACGGGGGTTATGTATGGCTACACCTTC.

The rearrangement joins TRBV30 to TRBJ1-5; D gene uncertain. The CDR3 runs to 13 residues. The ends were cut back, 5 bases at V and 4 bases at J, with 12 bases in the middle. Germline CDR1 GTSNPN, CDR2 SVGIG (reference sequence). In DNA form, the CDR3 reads TGTGCCTGGGGCCGGGAGAGTAATCAGCCCCAGCATTTT. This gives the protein CAWGRESNQPQHF.

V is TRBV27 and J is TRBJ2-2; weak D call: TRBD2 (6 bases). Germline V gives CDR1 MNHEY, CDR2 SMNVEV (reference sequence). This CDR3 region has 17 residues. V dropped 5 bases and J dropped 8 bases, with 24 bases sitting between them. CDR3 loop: CASSPHSRGTAVGELFF. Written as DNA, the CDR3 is TGTGCCAGCAGTCCCCACTCGCGGGGAACCGCTGTGGGGGAGCTGTTTTTT.

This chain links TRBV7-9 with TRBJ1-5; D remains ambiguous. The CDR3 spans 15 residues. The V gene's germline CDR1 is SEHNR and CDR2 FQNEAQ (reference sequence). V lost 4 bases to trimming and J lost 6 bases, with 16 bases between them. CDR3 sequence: CASSSTWVEGQPQHF. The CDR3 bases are TGTGCCAGCAGCTCTACGTGGGTTGAGGGTCAGCCCCAGCATTTT.

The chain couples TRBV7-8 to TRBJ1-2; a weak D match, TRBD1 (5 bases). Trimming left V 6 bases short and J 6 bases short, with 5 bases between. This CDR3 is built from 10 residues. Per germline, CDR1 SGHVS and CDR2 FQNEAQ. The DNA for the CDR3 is TGTGCCAGCAGGGGGGATGGCTACACCTTC. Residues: CASRGDGYTF.

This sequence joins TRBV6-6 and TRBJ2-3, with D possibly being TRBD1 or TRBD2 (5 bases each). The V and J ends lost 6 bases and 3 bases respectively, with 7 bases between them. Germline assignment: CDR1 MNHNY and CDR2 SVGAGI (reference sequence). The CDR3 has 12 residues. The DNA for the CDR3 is TGTGCCAGCAGGGGGGTTACAGATACGCAGTATTTT. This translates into CASRGVTDTQYF.

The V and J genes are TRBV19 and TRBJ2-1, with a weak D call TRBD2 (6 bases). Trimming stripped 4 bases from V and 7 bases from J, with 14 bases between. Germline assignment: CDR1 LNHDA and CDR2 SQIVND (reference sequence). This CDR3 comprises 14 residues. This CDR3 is CASSRGGGANEQFF. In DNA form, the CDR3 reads TGTGCCAGTAGTAGGGGAGGAGGGGCGAATGAGCAGTTCTTC.

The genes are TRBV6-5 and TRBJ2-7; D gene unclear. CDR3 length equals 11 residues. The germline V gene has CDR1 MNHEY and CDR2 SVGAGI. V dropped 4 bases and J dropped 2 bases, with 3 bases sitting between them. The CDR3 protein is CASSFAYEQYF. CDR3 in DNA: TGTGCCAGCAGTTTCGCCTACGAGCAGTACTTC.

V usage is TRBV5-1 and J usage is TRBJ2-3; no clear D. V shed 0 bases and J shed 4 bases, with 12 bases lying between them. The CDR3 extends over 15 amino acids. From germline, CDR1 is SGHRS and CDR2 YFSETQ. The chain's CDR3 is CASSLGRVSADTQYF. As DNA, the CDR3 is TGCGCCAGCAGCTTGGGACGCGTGAGTGCAGATACGCAGTATTTT. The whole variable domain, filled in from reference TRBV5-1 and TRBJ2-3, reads KAGVTQTPRYLIKTRGQQVTLSCSPISGHRSVSWYQQTPGQGLQFLFEYFSETQRNKGNFPGRFSGRQFSNSRSEMNVSTLELGDSALYLCASSLGRVSADTQYFGPGTRLTVL.

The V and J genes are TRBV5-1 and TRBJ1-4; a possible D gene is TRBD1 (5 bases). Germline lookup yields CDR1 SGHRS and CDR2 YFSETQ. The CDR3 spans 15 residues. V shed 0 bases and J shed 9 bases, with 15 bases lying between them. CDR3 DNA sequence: TGCGCCAGCAGCTTGGCCGGACAAAAGTTTAAAAAACTGTTTTTT. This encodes CASSLAGQKFKKLFF.

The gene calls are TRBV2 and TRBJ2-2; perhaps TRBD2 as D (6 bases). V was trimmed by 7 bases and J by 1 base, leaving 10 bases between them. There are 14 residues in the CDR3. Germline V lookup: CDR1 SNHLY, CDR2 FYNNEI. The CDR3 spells CASIGTGNTGELFF. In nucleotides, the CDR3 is TGTGCCAGCATTGGGACTGGGAACACCGGGGAGCTGTTTTTT.

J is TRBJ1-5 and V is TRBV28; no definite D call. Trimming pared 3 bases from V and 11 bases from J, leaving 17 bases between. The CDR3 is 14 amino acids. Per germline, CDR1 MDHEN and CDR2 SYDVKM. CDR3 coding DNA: TGTGCCAGCAGTTTTACCAGAAACCAGGCAGCCCAGCATTTT. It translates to CASSFTRNQAAQHF.

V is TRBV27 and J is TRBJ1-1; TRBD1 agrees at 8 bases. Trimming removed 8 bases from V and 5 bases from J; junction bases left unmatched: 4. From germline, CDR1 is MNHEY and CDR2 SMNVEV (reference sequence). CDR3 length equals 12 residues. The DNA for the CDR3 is TGTGCCAGCCTCACAGGGGGAACTGAAGCTTTCTTT. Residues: CASLTGGTEAFF.

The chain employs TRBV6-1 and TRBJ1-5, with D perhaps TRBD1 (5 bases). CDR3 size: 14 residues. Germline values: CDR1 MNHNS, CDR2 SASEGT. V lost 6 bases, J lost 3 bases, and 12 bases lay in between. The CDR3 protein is CASRQEGNNQPQHF. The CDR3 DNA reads TGTGCCAGCAGACAGGAAGGGAACAATCAGCCCCAGCATTTT.

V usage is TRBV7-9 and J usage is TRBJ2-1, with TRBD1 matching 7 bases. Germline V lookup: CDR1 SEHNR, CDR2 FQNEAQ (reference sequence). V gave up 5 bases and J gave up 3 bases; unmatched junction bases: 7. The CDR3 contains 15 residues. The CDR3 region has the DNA TGTGCCAGCAGCCACCCGGGACAGTTCTACAATGAGCAGTTCTTC. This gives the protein CASSHPGQFYNEQFF.